The subject of this entry is one T cell receptor (beta chain). Its antigen remains unidentified. The data derive from a study of cytomegalovirus exposure and HLA in healthy donors. The PCR used 60 Vbeta and 13 Jbeta primers. Here immunoSEQ multiplex PCR was the method, and the copy in TCRdb shows in-frame clones only, minus some. The sample includes 270,000 or so clones, 80% to 95% of them seen just once. The germline gives CDR1 MDHEN, CDR2 SYDVKM. This CDR3 comprises 13 residues. Trimming took off 4 bases at V and 3 bases at J, with 9 bases between the two ends. Study-wide results and limits: Later on, a genetic analysis was performed. It linked a missense variant in DCLRE1C with V- and J-gene trimming of TCR beta. Productive rates of about 87% or about 30% were seen for most TCR beta V segments in an earlier analysis. Looking again later, the authors saw that most CMV-associated TCR beta chains seemed HLA-restricted. Common viral pathogens seemed, in a later analysis, to connect with several of the most significant clusters.

This sequence originates from a girl aged 2 to 10 in good health and CMV-seronegative. The material sequenced was PBMCs. This chain joins TRBV28 and TRBJ1-1, with D perhaps matching TRBD1 (6 bases). This chain's CDR3 is CASSSGGYTEAFF. The DNA of the CDR3 is TGTGCCAGCAGTTCGGGGGGCTACACTGAAGCTTTCTTT.